This T cell receptor beta chain was documented in a study of shared clonotypes between healthy human individuals. Some clones are missing from TCRdb's copy, which holds only in-frame ones; the method was immunoSEQ multiplex PCR. Of some 980,000 clones listed, 70% to 85% are singletons. This clone was detected only once. Trimming removed 0 bases from V and 1 base from J, with 10 bases in between. Germline V gene sequence: CDR1 SGHRS, CDR2 YFSETQ. The CDR3 has 15 amino acids. Specimen: memory CD4+ T cells sorted from blood. Subset denoted: CD45RA-negative fraction. The receptor comes from a man aged 18 to 30 in good health. The J gene is TRBJ1-1, the V gene TRBV5-1; no reliable D call. This chain's CDR3 is CASSLAPTGNTEAFF. The CDR3 region has the DNA TGCGCCAGCAGCTTGGCCCCTACGGGGAACACTGAAGCTTTCTTT.